Below, one T cell receptor beta chain is given with its context. Many counts were recorded for this clonotype. Its antigen specificity is not known. Within one base of it there is no much larger clone, and no base qualities were kept. The entry originates in a study of regulatory T cells in long-lasting Graves disease (dated by TCRdb to the early 2020s). Study-level background: Patients with newly diagnosed Graves' disease had been on antithyroid drugs for under 3 months. The study was registered as a clinical trial and conducted in China. A total of approximately 35 samples underwent TCR sequencing: about 13 from persistent and roughly 20 from newly diagnosed Graves' disease patients. This study used TCR sequencing and RNA sequencing of peripheral blood to compare persistent Graves' disease patients against newly diagnosed Graves' disease patients.

The library was produced with multiplex PCR. Sequenced on an Illumina HiSeq 4000. iRepertoire HTBI primers and Arm-PCR amplification of CDR3 regions were used to construct TCR beta libraries. PCR products were gel purified before sequencing. In the authors' own workflow: Gene usage analysis of CDR3 amino acid clonotypes used the roughly 60 TRBV and some 13 TRBJ segments found across samples. COPE and FqMerger were used to merge filtered high-quality paired reads into contigs. Contigs were aligned with BLAST to IMGT TRBV, TRBD and TRBJ reference genes, and CDR3 was defined per IMGT. Any clonotype with a frequency above 0.1% was counted as a highly expanded clone. Shannon entropy served as the measure of repertoire diversity, while the Gini coefficient captured V-J evenness. Clonotypes shared by more than one individual were considered public. Clones were called with MiXCR by TCRdb after fastp trimmed the public reads at Q25, and only in-frame beta chains were retained. Here each entry gathers all rows of one CDR3 protein and keeps the most common genes and DNA. These V and J calls originate from TCRdb's pipeline instead of the authors' own analysis. For this sample the table gives about 520,000 distinct CDR3 sequences, of which approximately 12% were detected only once. The ten top clones hold roughly 9.3% of the sample.

The paper as a whole reports these results and caveats: Compared with newly diagnosed patients, persistent Graves' disease patients had lower TCR Shannon entropy and fewer highly expanded clones, which suggests clonal expansion. Only peripheral blood was studied, because thyroid tissue, the primary lesion, was inaccessible. A larger number of public clonotypes was shared among persistent patients (around 2,500) than among newly diagnosed patients (roughly 980). Sequencing and analysis were limited to the TCR beta chain. As a limitation, the authors acknowledged that the small sample size may reduce accuracy.

Taken with the paper, the label for time point translates to: newly diagnosed GD, antithyroid drugs for less than 3 months. For both TCR sequencing and RNA sequencing, RNA was extracted from PBMCs using TRIzol. The diagnosis of Graves' disease was made according to American Thyroid Association guidelines. Patients were recruited from an endocrinology department in Xi'an, China. Each patient gave around 9.2 milliliters of peripheral blood, collected in an EDTA anticoagulant tube. Ficoll Paque Plus density gradient separation was used to isolate PBMCs, and no further T cell sorting was performed. An Agilent 2100 Bioanalyzer and agarose gel were used to check RNA quality, and a NanoDrop 2000 was used to measure RNA concentration. These same data were also listed under a study on T cells in Graves' hyperthyroidism and ophthalmopathy. As noted in the second study: Stable Graves' hyperthyroidism was defined as no progression to ophthalmopathy during 18 months of follow-up. Hyperthyroidism patients were aged 18 to 65 years and newly diagnosed, with disease duration of less than 2 months. The study excluded patients with uncontrolled infections, other autoimmune diseases, pregnancy or lactation. Diagnoses were established on the basis of clinical symptoms, serum thyroxine and TRAb, thyroid ultrasound, and orbital computed tomography. For the first round of RT-PCR on the TCR CDR3, the HTBI primer set was used together with the Qiagen OneStep RT-PCR kit. Most expanded thyroid clonotypes (frequency above 0.001) were also detected in blood, suggesting blood repertoires may reflect thyroid immune responses. A 13 V-J signature model separated ophthalmopathy from stable hyperthyroidism, with around 90% sensitivity and 81% to 83% specificity in cross-validation and 80%/75% in testing. During validation, the model predicted progression to ophthalmopathy a median of approximately 6.5 months ahead of onset, with around 70% sensitivity and almost 75% specificity. TCR V-J signatures able to tell the groups apart were searched for in a discovery cohort of 100 patients, of whom about 40 had Graves' ophthalmopathy and roughly 58 had stable Graves' hyperthyroidism. Prospective prediction of ophthalmopathy was tested in an independent validation cohort consisting of 18 to 20 hyperthyroidism patients and approximately 16 patients who later progressed to ophthalmopathy. The 95 to 100 discovery patients were randomly divided into training and test sets at a 7:3 ratio. In six Graves' hyperthyroidism patients, the study also compared T-cell repertoires from thyroid tissue with T-cell repertoires from blood. After sampling, hyperthyroidism patients received methimazole starting at 30 mg daily, and ophthalmopathy patients received high-dose intravenous methylprednisolone. Libraries were constructed in a second round of multiplex PCR, after which size selection and purification were performed. Paired-end sequencing of the libraries was performed with 100 bp reads on an Illumina HiSeq2000. SOAPnuke was used to process the raw data, removing reads that contained adapters or uncalled bases, had a mean Phred below 15, or lacked an exact match to the constant primer or identifier. High-quality paired reads were merged with COPE v1.2.5, and unique nucleotide sequences were defined as clonotypes. MiTCR v1.1 was used to align clonotypes to the IMGT TRBV, TRBD and TRBJ reference segments. Only V-J combinations with frequency above 0.0001, covering 99% to 99.2% of repertoires, were analysed. A TCS score was defined as the ratio of F50 (clonal expansion) to E x V (chaos), with BLOSUM62-based TCRdist applied between CDR3 peptides within each V-J. Welch's t-statistics and random forest reduced roughly 530 V-J features to under 15, which were used in a naive Bayes classifier (R e1071). No statistical method was used to set the sample size in advance, and investigators knew the group allocation. According to the paper, TCR Vbeta CDR3 sequencing was carried out on about 140 peripheral blood samples, which came from approximately 41 ophthalmopathy, under 85 hyperthyroidism and roughly 17 progressor patients.

This TCR was recovered from a woman aged 25 to 45 with Graves disease. Donor details come from another sample of the same person, matched by shared clones. This material consisted of peripheral blood mononuclear cells (PBMCs), taken at new diagnosis, from a patient treated with antithyroid drugs.

Here the CDR3 is given as CASTRGGVETEAFF. The nucleotide sequence reads TGTGCCAGCACTCGAGGGGGGGTCGAAACTGAAGCTTTCTTT. The rearranged segments are TRBV6-2 or TRBV6-3 and TRBJ1-1; TRBD1 is a possible D gene, resting on 6 matching bases. The CDR3 holds 14 amino acids from the cysteine to the phenylalanine. Only CDR3 DNA remains: 42 bases, in frame from the first base. The germline V gene yields MNHEY for CDR1 and SVGEGT for CDR2. V is cut by 7 bases and J by 5 bases, and the space between the germline ends is 17 bases.